The present entry profiles one T cell receptor beta chain with its context. It was version v3.0 of the immunoSEQ assay that was run at survey level. Libraries were prepared by immunoSEQ multiplex PCR; TCRdb keeps only in-frame clonotypes and omits some of them. Of over 20,000 clones listed, around 87% are singletons. Amounts of roughly 0.9-10 million cryopreserved PBMC were held in the samples before DNA extraction. These data originate in a study of long-term antiretroviral therapy in people with HIV. Germline V CDR1 and CDR2: MGHDK, SYGVNS. This CDR3 is built from 16 residues. V was clipped by 3 bases and J by 4 bases, with 15 bases between them.

V and J are TRBV25-1 and TRBJ2-2, with D unclear. The sequence came from a woman under 40 with HIV. Sequencing was performed on unsorted PBMCs, taken 1.9 years after starting antiretroviral therapy. The CDR3 DNA reads as TGTGCCAGCAGTGAGTCAATTTCAACCAGCACCGGGGAGCTGTTTTTT. Its translation: CASSESISTSTGELFF.